This is a list of T cell receptor beta chains from one sample in a study of cytomegalovirus exposure and HLA in healthy donors. Repertoires were generated with immunoSEQ multiplex PCR, while TCRdb's copy carries only in-frame clones and drops some. The table lists 110,000 or so clones, 86% of them singletons, with approximately 4.9% in the top ten. Sequencing used PBMCs. These receptor sequences come from a man aged 18 to 29 in good health and CMV-seronegative. Each CDR3 is given with its conserved first and last residue. The D gene is left open where the match is weak. The size of a clone is reported for some rows only, either as once, few or many, or as a class for expanded clones.

clone size	D gene	V gene	J gene	CDR3 protein	CDR3 DNA
.	TRBD2	TRBV9	TRBJ2-5	CASSPGTSGGIGETQYF	TGTGCCAGCAGCCCCGGGACTAGCGGGGGGATCGGAGAGACCCAGTACTTC
.	TRBD2	TRBV5-4	TRBJ2-1	CASRPAGGDAYNEQFF	TGTGCCAGCAGGCCAGCGGGAGGCGACGCCTACAATGAGCAGTTCTTC
.	TRBD1	TRBV2	TRBJ1-5	CASSETMDTGVYQPQHF	TGTGCCAGCAGTGAAACGATGGACACAGGGGTCTACCAGCCCCAGCATTTT
.	TRBD2	TRBV5-1	TRBJ2-1	CASSLPGGKYNEQFF	TGCGCCAGCAGCTTGCCCGGGGGGAAGTATAATGAGCAGTTCTTC
.	.	TRBV13	TRBJ2-1	CASSLGWDTNNEQFF	TGTGCCAGCAGCTTAGGATGGGACACCAACAATGAGCAGTTCTTC
few	.	TRBV7-9	TRBJ1-5	CASSLQGQPQHF	TGTGCCAGCAGCTTACAGGGGCAGCCCCAGCATTTT
once	TRBD2	TRBV2	TRBJ2-1	CASTGTRGNEQFF	TGTGCCAGCACTGGGACTAGAGGAAATGAGCAGTTCTTC
few	.	TRBV7-2	TRBJ2-7	CASSSGGGRYEQYF	TGTGCCAGCAGCTCAGGAGGGGGCCGGTACGAGCAGTACTTC
.	.	TRBV15	TRBJ2-2	CATSPSTRGWTGELFF	TGTGCCACCAGCCCATCAACAAGGGGGTGGACCGGGGAGCTGTTTTTT
.	.	TRBV5-1	TRBJ1-2	CASSLSGDYGYTF	TGCGCCAGCAGCTTATCCGGAGACTATGGCTACACCTTC
.	TRBD1	TRBV28	TRBJ1-5	CASSTGAGGKSQPQHF	TGTGCCAGCAGTACGGGAGCAGGGGGAAAAAGTCAGCCCCAGCATTTT
.	TRBD1	TRBV7-9	TRBJ1-4	CASNDGQGGTNEKLFF	TGTGCCAGCAACGACGGACAGGGTGGGACTAATGAAAAACTGTTTTTT
.	.	TRBV19	TRBJ1-5	CASSITFYSNQPQHF	TGTGCCAGTAGTATTACCTTCTATAGCAATCAGCCCCAGCATTTT
.	TRBD1	TRBV19	TRBJ1-2	CASREQGTYGYTF	TGTGCCAGTAGAGAACAGGGGACTTATGGCTACACCTTC
.	TRBD2	TRBV6-1	TRBJ2-5	CASSNPGLADETQYF	TGTGCCAGCAGTAACCCGGGACTAGCAGACGAGACCCAGTACTTC
once	.	TRBV10-1	TRBJ2-1	CASSESPPGNEQFF	TGCGCCAGCAGTGAGTCTCCCCCGGGGAATGAGCAGTTCTTC